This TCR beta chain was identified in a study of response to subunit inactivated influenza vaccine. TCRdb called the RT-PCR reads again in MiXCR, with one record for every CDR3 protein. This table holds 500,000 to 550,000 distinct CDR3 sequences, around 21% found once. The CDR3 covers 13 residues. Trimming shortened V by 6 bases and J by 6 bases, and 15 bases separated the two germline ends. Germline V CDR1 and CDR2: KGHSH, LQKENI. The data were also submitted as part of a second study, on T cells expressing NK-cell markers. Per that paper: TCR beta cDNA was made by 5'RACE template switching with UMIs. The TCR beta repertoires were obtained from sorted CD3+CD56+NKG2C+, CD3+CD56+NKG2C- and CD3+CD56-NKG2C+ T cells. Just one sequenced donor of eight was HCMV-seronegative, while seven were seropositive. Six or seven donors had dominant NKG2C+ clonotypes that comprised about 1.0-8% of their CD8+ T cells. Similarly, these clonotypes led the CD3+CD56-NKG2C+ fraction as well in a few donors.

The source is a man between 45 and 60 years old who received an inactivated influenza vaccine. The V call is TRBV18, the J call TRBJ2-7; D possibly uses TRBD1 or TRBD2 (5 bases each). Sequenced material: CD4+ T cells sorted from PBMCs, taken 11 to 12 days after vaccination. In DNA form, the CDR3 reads TGTGCCAGCTCGGGACCCACCCGGATCGAGCAGTACTTC. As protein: CASSGPTRIEQYF. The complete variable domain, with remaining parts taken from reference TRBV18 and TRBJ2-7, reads NAGVMQNPRHLVRRRGQEARLRCSPMKGHSHVYWYRQLPEEGLKFMVYLQKENIIDESGMPKERFSAEFPKEGPSILRIQQVVRGDSAAYFCASSGPTRIEQYFGPGTRLTVT.